This T cell receptor (beta chain) came from a study of cytomegalovirus exposure and HLA in healthy donors. The wider study: Earlier sequencing of 150 million to 200 million T cells yielded roughly 120 million unique TCR beta sequences. Broader study findings: Productive status was seen about 90% or about 30% of the time for most TCR beta V segments in an earlier analysis. The later analysis indicated that the majority of CMV-associated TCR beta chains appeared HLA-restricted. Researchers left out some V segments, among them TRBV6-2 and TRBV6-3, as indistinguishable.

This clone was recorded only once. What it binds is unknown. It was with 60 Vbeta and 13 Jbeta primers that the PCR ran. Clones were read by immunoSEQ multiplex PCR, and TCRdb kept only the in-frame ones, dropping some. The top ten clones hold over 1.5% of a sample with some 140,000 clones, approximately 70% of them seen once. CDR1 is SGHRS, CDR2 YFSETQ, per germline. Trimming took 0 bases from V and 3 from J, leaving 25 bases between them. This CDR3 is built from 19 residues. The sample consisted of PBMCs. The receptor comes from a human donor in good health. This chain joins TRBV5-1 and TRBJ2-7, with D perhaps matching TRBD2 (6 bases). The DNA of the CDR3 is TGCGCCAGCAGCTTGGTGTATAGCGGACAAATTGCTTTGGGCTACGAGCAGTACTTC. Translation: CASSLVYSGQIALGYEQYF.